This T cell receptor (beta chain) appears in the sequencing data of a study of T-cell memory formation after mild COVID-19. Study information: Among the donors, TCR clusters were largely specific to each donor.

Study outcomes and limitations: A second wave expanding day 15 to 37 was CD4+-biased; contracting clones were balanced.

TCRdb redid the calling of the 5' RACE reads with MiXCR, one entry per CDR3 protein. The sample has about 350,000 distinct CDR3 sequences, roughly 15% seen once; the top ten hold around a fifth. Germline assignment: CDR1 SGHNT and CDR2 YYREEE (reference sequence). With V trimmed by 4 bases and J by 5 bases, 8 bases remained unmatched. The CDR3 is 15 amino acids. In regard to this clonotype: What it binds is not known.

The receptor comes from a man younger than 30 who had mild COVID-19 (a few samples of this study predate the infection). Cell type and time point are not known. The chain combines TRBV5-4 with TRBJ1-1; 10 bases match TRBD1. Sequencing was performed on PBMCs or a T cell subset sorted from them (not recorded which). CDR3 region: CASSTTGGWETEAFF. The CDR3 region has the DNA TGTGCCAGCAGCACGACAGGGGGCTGGGAAACTGAAGCTTTCTTT.